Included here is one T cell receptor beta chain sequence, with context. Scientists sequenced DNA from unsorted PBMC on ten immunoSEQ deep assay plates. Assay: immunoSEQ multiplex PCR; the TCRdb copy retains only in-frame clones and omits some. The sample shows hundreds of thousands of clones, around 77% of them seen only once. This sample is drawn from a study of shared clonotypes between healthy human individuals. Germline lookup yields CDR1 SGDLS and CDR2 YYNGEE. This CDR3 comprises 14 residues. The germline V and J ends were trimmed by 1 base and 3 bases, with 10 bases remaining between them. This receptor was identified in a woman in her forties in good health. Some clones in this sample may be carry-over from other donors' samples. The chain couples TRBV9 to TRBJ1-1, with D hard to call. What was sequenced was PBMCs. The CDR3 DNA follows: TGTGCCAGCAGCGTAAATGTAGGAGACACTGAAGCTTTCTTT. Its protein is CASSVNVGDTEAFF.